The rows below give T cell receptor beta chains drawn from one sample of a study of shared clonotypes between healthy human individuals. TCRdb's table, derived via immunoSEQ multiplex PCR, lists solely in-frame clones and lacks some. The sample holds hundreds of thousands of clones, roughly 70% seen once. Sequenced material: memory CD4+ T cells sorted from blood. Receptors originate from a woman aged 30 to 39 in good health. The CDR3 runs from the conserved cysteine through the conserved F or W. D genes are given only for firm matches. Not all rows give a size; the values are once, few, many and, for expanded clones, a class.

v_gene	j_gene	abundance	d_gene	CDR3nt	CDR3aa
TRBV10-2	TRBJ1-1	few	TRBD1	TGCGCCAGCAGTGAGACAGGGGGAGGGTACACTGAAGCTTTCTTT	CASSETGGGYTEAFF
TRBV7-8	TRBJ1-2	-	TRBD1	TGTGCCAGCAGCTTACGTCCCGAGGGGGCGGGAGGCTATGGCTACACCTTC	CASSLRPEGAGGYGYTF
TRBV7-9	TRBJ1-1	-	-	TGTGCCAGCAGCTTGGGGGAGGACACTGAAGCTTTCTTT	CASSLGEDTEAFF
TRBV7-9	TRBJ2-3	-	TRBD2	TGTGCCAGCAGCTTGACTAGCGGGAGGAGGACAGATACGCAGTATTTT	CASSLTSGRRTDTQYF
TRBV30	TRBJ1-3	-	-	TGTGCCTGGGGACCCGGAGGAAACACCATATATTTT	CAWGPGGNTIYF
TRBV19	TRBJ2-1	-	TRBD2	TGTGCCAGTAGATCCGACCGACTAGCGGGCTACAATGAGCAGTTCTTC	CASRSDRLAGYNEQFF
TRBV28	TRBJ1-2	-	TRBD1	TGTGCCAGCAGTTTAGCCGGGACAGGGGGAAACTATGGCTACACCTTC	CASSLAGTGGNYGYTF
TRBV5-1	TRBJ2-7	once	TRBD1	TGCGCCAGCAGCTGGGGGGACAGGGAGGTCGACGAGCAGTACTTC	CASSWGDREVDEQYF
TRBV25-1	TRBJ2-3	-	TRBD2	TGTGCCAGCAGTGACGGACTAGCGGGGGAGCCTAGCACAGATACGCAGTATTTT	CASSDGLAGEPSTDTQYF
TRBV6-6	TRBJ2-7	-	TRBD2	TGTGCCAGCAGTTACTCGGCTAGCGGGGGGCTCGAGCAGTACTTC	CASSYSASGGLEQYF
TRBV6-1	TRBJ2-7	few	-	TGTGCCAGCAGTACCACCGGGTCCAGCTCCTACGAGCAGTACTTC	CASSTTGSSSYEQYF
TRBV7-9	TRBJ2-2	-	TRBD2	TGTGCCAGCAGCCGGACTAGCGGGGTTGCCGGGGAGCTGTTTTTT	CASSRTSGVAGELFF
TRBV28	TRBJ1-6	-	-	TGTGCCAGCAGTATCCTGACAGGAAGGGTAAATTCACCCCTCCACTTT	CASSILTGRVNSPLHF
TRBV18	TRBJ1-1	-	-	TGTGCCAGCTCACCGTTCAGGGTGAACACTGAAGCTTTCTTT	CASSPFRVNTEAFF
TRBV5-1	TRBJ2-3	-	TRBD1	TGCGCCAGCAGCCCAGGGGGCCCAGATACGCAGTATTTT	CASSPGGPDTQYF
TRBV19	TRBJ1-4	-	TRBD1	TGTGCCAGTAGAACCGGGACAGGGAATGAAAAACTGTTTTTT	CASRTGTGNEKLFF
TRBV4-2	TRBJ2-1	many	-	TGTGCCAGCAGCCAAGAAGTATCAGGGTCCTACAATGAGCAGTTCTTC	CASSQEVSGSYNEQFF
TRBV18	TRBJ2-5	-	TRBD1	TGTGCCAGCTCACCCACCGGGACAGGGTTTGGAGAGACCCAGTACTTC	CASSPTGTGFGETQYF
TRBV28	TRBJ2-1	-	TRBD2	TGTGCCAGCAGGAACGGGAGGTTGACCTACAATGAGCAGTTCTTC	CASRNGRLTYNEQFF
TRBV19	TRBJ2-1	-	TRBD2	TGTGCCAGTAGTCAGTCGAGGGAGGGCCCGGATGAGCAGTTCTTC	CASSQSREGPDEQFF
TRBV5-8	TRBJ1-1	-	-	TGTGCCAGCAGCTTCGGCGGTTTCATGAACACTGAAGCTTTCTTT	CASSFGGFMNTEAFF
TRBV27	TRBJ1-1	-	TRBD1	TGTGCCAGCAGAAGGCGACAGGGCTCCCAGAACACTGAAGCTTTCTTT	CASRRRQGSQNTEAFF
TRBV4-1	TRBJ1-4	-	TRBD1	TGCGCCAGCAGCCAAGACCAGCACAGGGGGCTCAGTGAAAAACTGTTTTTT	CASSQDQHRGLSEKLFF
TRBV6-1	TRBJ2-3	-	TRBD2	TGTGCTAGCAGTGTAGCGGGATCCACAGATACGCAGTATTTT	CASSVAGSTDTQYF
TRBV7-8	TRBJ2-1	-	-	TGTGCCAGCAGCTTGAGGGACTCCTACAATGAGCAGTTCTTC	CASSLRDSYNEQFF
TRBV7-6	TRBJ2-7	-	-	TGTGCCAGCAGCTTAAGAATAGCAGTCAACGAGCAGTACTTC	CASSLRIAVNEQYF
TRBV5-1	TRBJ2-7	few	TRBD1	TGCGCCAGCAGCCTCGGGACAGGGGCTCTCGAGCAGTACTTC	CASSLGTGALEQYF
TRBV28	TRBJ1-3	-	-	TGTGCCAGCAGTTTATGGGGGACCATATATTTT	CASSLWGTIYF
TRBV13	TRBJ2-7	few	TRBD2	TGTGCCAGCAGTTTAGCGGGCCCTTCCTACGAGCAGTACTTC	CASSLAGPSYEQYF
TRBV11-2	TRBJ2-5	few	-	TGTGCCAGCAGCTTAGGGGGTGCCTTGAAGCAAGAGACCCAGTACTTC	CASSLGGALKQETQYF
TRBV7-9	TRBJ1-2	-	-	TGTGCCAGCAGCTTTACTCCCGGCGGAGGCCCTAACTATGGCTACACCTTC	CASSFTPGGGPNYGYTF
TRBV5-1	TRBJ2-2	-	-	TGCGCCAGCAGCTTGGATGGTACAGTTGACGGGGAGCTGTTTTTT	CASSLDGTVDGELFF
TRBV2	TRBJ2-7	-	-	TGTGCCAGCAGTGAAGCGCTTCTCCGAGCCTACGAGCAGTACTTC	CASSEALLRAYEQYF
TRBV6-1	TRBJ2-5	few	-	TGTGCCAGCAGTGAATTTGGGGGGCGGGAGGAGACCCAGTACTTC	CASSEFGGREETQYF
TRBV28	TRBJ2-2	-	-	TGTGCCAGCAGTTTGAGGGCAGGGAGGTCCGGGGAGCTGTTTTTT	CASSLRAGRSGELFF
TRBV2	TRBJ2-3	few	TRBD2	TGTGCCAGCAGTCCGATAGCGGGAGGGCCGGCTCAGCAGTATTTT	CASSPIAGGPAQQYF
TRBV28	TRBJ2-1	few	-	TGTGCCAGCAGTTTCCCCTCTAGGGGGGGCTCCTACAATGAGCAGTTCTTC	CASSFPSRGGSYNEQFF
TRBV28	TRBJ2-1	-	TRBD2	TGTGCCAGCAGTGTGACTTTAGCGGGTTACAATGAGCAGTTCTTC	CASSVTLAGYNEQFF
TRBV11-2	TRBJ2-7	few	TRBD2	TGTGCCAGCAGCTTCTCTAGCGGGACCTCCTACGAGCAGTACTTC	CASSFSSGTSYEQYF
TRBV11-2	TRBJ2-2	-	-	TGTGCCAGCAGCTTAGGTCGTGTTGAGCTGTTTTTT	CASSLGRVELFF